This entry lists 20 T cell receptor beta chains sequenced from one sample in a study of T cells in tuberculosis. After thawing and overnight rest, PBMC were stained with GMM-loaded CD1B tetramer, viability dye and anti-CD3 for sorting. The CD1B tetramers carried C32 glucose monomycolate purified from Rhodococcus equi. Produced via immunoSEQ multiplex PCR; TCRdb's table is partial and in-frame only. This table has tens of thousands of clones, just over 90% appearing once. What was sequenced was CD1b-GMM tetramer-negative cells sorted from PBMCs. All receptors derive from an adult woman with latent tuberculosis.

This CDR3 is CASKDRGGSDTQYF. Here the CDR3 DNA reads TGTGCCAGCAAAGACAGGGGGGGTTCAGATACGCAGTATTTT. This sequence joins TRBV7-2 and TRBJ2-3, with 9 bases fitting TRBD1. CDR1 is SGHTA, CDR2 FQGNSA, per germline. The junction had 6 bases not matched to a gene; V was cut back by 7 bases and J by 4 bases. The CDR3 contains 14 residues. Full variable domain (missing parts from reference TRBV7-2 and TRBJ2-3): GAGVSQSPSNKVTEKGKDVELRCDPISGHTALYWYRQSLGQGLEFLIYFQGNSAPDKSGLPSDRFSAERTGGSVSTLTIQRTQQEDSAVYLCASKDRGGSDTQYFGPGTRLTVL.

The J gene is TRBJ1-6, the V gene TRBV6-1; TRBD1 matches at 8 bases. V gave up 3 bases and J gave up 10 bases; unmatched junction bases: 5. This CDR3 is 14 amino acids long. The germline V gene has CDR1 MNHNS and CDR2 SASEGT. The CDR3 loop reads CASSDGQGVSPLHF. The CDR3 DNA follows: TGTGCCAGCAGTGACGGACAGGGTGTCTCACCCCTCCACTTT.

The J gene is TRBJ1-2, the V gene TRBV7-2; tentatively, D is TRBD1 (6 bases). V was cut by 0 bases and J by 6 bases, with 17 bases left in between. This CDR3 region has 16 residues. Germline CDR1 reads SGHTA; CDR2 reads FQGNSA. The CDR3 sequence: CASSLAFSQGFDGYTF. The CDR3 region has the DNA TGTGCCAGCAGCTTAGCTTTCAGTCAGGGGTTTGATGGCTACACCTTC.

The V gene is TRBV5-1, the J gene TRBJ2-3, with TRBD2 matching 10 bases. The V and J ends lost 0 bases and 3 bases, in that order; junction bases with no gene match: 4. Per germline, CDR1 SGHRS and CDR2 YFSETQ. The CDR3 covers 16 residues. CDR3 sequence (DNA): TGCGCCAGCAGCTTGGAATTTAGCGGGGGGACAGATACGCAGTATTTT. Translated: CASSLEFSGGTDTQYF.

The rearrangement links TRBV15 to TRBJ2-1, with 12 bases lining up with TRBD1. CDR3 size: 17 residues. J gave up 0 bases and V 8 bases, and 8 bases lay outside the gene matches. The germline V gene encodes CDR1 LNHNV and CDR2 YYDKDF (reference sequence). CDR3 residues: CATSGTGGGSSYNEQFF. The CDR3 nucleotides read TGTGCCACCTCCGGGACAGGGGGCGGAAGCTCCTACAATGAGCAGTTCTTC.

This clone was seen a single time. The chain is built from TRBV19 and TRBJ2-1; 13 nucleotides agree with TRBD2. The CDR3 sequence is 19 residues long. V trimming: 4 bases; J trimming: 3 bases; junction bases outside the gene matches: 12. Germline CDR1 reads LNHDA; CDR2 reads SQIVND (reference sequence). Here the CDR3 DNA reads TGTGCCAGTAGTAAAGGACTAGCGGGGGCCTCGGACGGCTACAATGAGCAGTTCTTC. Amino acids: CASSKGLAGASDGYNEQFF.

CDR3 coding DNA: TGTGCCAGTAGTTGGGCAGGGGGCAACACCGGGGAGCTGTTTTTT. It yields the protein CASSWAGGNTGELFF. The V and J genes are TRBV19 and TRBJ2-2; 8 bases map to TRBD1. The length of the CDR3 is 15 residues. Germline CDR1 reads LNHDA; CDR2 reads SQIVND (reference sequence). After removal of 5 bases from V and 2 bases from J, the junction contained 4 bases not matched to a gene.

A single count supports this clone. The chain recombines TRBV27 with TRBJ1-6; possible D gene TRBD1, 6 bases. Trimming took off 5 bases at V and 7 bases at J, with 15 bases between the two ends. The CDR3 is 15 amino acids. Germline V gene sequence: CDR1 MNHEY, CDR2 SMNVEV (reference sequence). CDR3 nucleotide sequence: TGTGCCAGCAGTAACAGGGCGCCTATAAATTCACCCCTCCACTTT. Translated: CASSNRAPINSPLHF.

The chain carries TRBV6-1 and TRBJ2-1, with D perhaps TRBD1 (6 bases). Germline V gene data show CDR1 as MNHNS and CDR2 as SASEGT. The CDR3 loop spans 15 amino acids. V lost 1 base and J 3 bases, leaving 10 bases between the germline ends. The CDR3 protein is CASSEGQGRYNEQFF. In DNA, the CDR3 is TGTGCCAGCAGTGAAGGGCAGGGGCGCTACAATGAGCAGTTCTTC.

On this clone: Without the conserved terminal phenylalanine or tryptophan, this CDR3 likely stems from a read error. The chain recombines TRBV28 with TRBJ1-1; D is possibly TRBD1 (6 bases). The ends were cut back, 2 bases at V and 11 bases at J, with 18 bases in the middle. CDR1 and CDR2 from the germline V gene are MDHEN and SYDVKM. There are 14 residues in the CDR3. The CDR3 DNA sequence: TGTGCCAGCAGTTTAACGATCTCGGCAGGGGCGGCTTTCCTT. Encoded protein: CASSLTISAGAAFL.

The count of this clone is one. V usage is TRBV9 and J usage is TRBJ2-2, with TRBD1 matching 7 bases. The CDR3 runs to 16 residues. Germline lookup yields CDR1 SGDLS and CDR2 YYNGEE. After removal of 0 bases from V and 3 bases from J, the junction contained 5 bases not matched to a gene. The chain's CDR3 is CASSVASGGYTGELFF. As DNA, the CDR3 is TGTGCCAGCAGCGTAGCTTCAGGGGGTTACACCGGGGAGCTGTTTTTT.

This chain joins TRBV6-6 and TRBJ2-7, with D unresolved. The CDR3 is 14 amino acids. V shed 2 bases and J shed 1 base, with 9 bases lying between them. CDR1 is MNHNY and CDR2 is SVGAGI in the germline V gene (reference sequence). The CDR3 sequence: CASSYAAGSYEQYF. For the CDR3, the DNA is TGTGCCAGCAGTTACGCTGCAGGTTCCTACGAGCAGTACTTC.

The rearrangement joins TRBV7-6 to TRBJ2-2, with 10 bases matching TRBD1. The germline V gene has CDR1 SGHVS and CDR2 FNYEAQ. V was clipped by 5 bases and J by 5 bases; unmatched bases: 8. The CDR3 covers 16 residues. The CDR3: CASSDRGDRGTGELFF. The CDR3 DNA is TGTGCCAGCAGCGACCGGGGGGACAGGGGTACCGGGGAGCTGTTTTTT.

The chain links TRBV4-3 to TRBJ2-5; 8 bases agree with TRBD2. CDR1 is LGHNA, CDR2 YSLEER, per germline. V lost 4 bases to trimming and J lost 3 bases; unmatched junction nucleotides: 7. This CDR3 region has 15 residues. The CDR3 region has the DNA TGCGCCAGCAGCCGGGATACGGGGGGGGAAGAGACCCAGTACTTC. The encoded protein is CASSRDTGGEETQYF.

V gene TRBV2 combines with J gene TRBJ2-3; 9 nucleotides agree with TRBD2. After removal of 3 bases from V and 0 bases from J, the junction contained 4 bases not matched to a gene. The CDR3 is made up of 16 amino acids. Germline CDR1 SNHLY, CDR2 FYNNEI. CDR3 nucleotide sequence: TGTGCCAGCAGTGAGGTGCGGGGGGGAAGCACAGATACGCAGTATTTT. This codes for CASSEVRGGSTDTQYF.

This clone turned up a few times. The gene calls are TRBV15 and TRBJ2-2, with 8 positions matching TRBD1. With 0 bases clipped from V and 0 bases from J, the junction kept 9 bases outside the gene matches. CDR3 length equals 19 residues. Germline V gene lookup returns CDR1 LNHNV and CDR2 YYDKDF (reference sequence). The CDR3 protein is CATSRDRDRLISNTGELFF. Written as DNA, the CDR3 is TGTGCCACCAGCAGAGACCGGGACAGGCTTATTTCGAACACCGGGGAGCTGTTTTTT. Supplemented by reference TRBV15 and TRBJ2-2, the full variable domain reads DAMVIQNPRYQVTQFGKPVTLSCSQTLNHNVMYWYQQKSSQAPKLLFHYYDKDFNNEADTPDNFQSRRPNTSFCFLDIRSPGLGDTAMYLCATSRDRDRLISNTGELFFGEGSRLTVL.

The V gene is TRBV30, the J gene TRBJ1-2; weak D call: TRBD1 (5 bases). Germline assignment: CDR1 GTSNPN and CDR2 SVGIG (reference sequence). V shed 0 bases and J shed 8 bases, with 7 bases lying between them. The length of the CDR3 is 11 residues. The DNA of the CDR3 is TGTGCCTGGAGTGTACCAGGGGGCTACACCTTC. Amino acids: CAWSVPGGYTF.

The V call is TRBV6-4, the J call TRBJ2-1; TRBD2 agrees at 8 bases. Per the germline V gene, CDR1 is MRHNA and CDR2 is SNTAGT. The V gene end was trimmed by 6 bases and the J gene end by 4 bases; junction bases not matched to a gene: 8. This CDR3 contains 15 residues. CDR3 amino acids: CASRVGPSGYNEQFF. CDR3 nucleotides: TGTGCCAGCAGGGTGGGGCCTAGCGGGTACAATGAGCAGTTCTTC.

The chain combines TRBV27 with TRBJ1-5; a weak D match, TRBD1 (6 bases). Germline V gene data show CDR1 as MNHEY and CDR2 as SMNVEV (reference sequence). V lost 5 bases and J 4 bases, leaving 15 bases between the germline ends. CDR3 length: 15 amino acids. Written as DNA, the CDR3 is TGTGCCAGCAGTCCTGGACAGTTTTGGAATCAGCCCCAGCATTTT. Protein product: CASSPGQFWNQPQHF.

V is TRBV2 and J is TRBJ1-2; D is unresolved. The germline V and J ends were trimmed by 3 bases and 5 bases, with 7 bases remaining between them. This CDR3 spans 12 amino acids. Germline V gene data show CDR1 as SNHLY and CDR2 as FYNNEI. The CDR3 here is CASSDRQYGYTF. CDR3 DNA sequence: TGTGCCAGCAGTGACAGGCAATATGGCTACACCTTC. Filled out from reference TRBV2 and TRBJ1-2, the complete variable domain reads EPEVTQTPSHQVTQMGQEVILRCVPISNHLYFYWYRQILGQKVEFLVSFYNNEISEKSEIFDDQFSVERPDGSNFTLKIRSTKLEDSAMYFCASSDRQYGYTFGSGTRLTVV.